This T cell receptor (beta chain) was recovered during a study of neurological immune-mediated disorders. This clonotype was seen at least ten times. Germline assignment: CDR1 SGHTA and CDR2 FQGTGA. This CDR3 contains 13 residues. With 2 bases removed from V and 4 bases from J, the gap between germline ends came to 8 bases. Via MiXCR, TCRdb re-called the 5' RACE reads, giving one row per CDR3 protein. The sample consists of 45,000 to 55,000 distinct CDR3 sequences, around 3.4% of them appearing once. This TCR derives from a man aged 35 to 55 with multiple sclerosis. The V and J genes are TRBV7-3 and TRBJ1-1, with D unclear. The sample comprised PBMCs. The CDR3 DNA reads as TGTGCCAGCAGCTTAGTAGAGGGCACTGAAGCTTTCTTT. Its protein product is CASSLVEGTEAFF.